The subject of this entry is one TCR beta chain. The CDR3 has 13 amino acids. Germline V CDR1 and CDR2: SGHDN, FVKESK. The ends lost 2 bases at V and 6 bases at J; junction bases unmatched: 3. This sample stems from a study of shared T cell receptors in the human thymus. Libraries were prepared by immunoSEQ multiplex PCR; TCRdb keeps only in-frame clonotypes and omits some of them. The repertoire holds hundreds of thousands of clones, with around 89% as singletons. This sample was shared with a second study, whose subject was human thymus T cells. That paper notes: Donors were healthy Finnish infants having corrective surgery for congenital heart defects. The source of the thymus tissue was resections taken during corrective heart surgery. Repertoires from thymus and blood appeared to show biased V and J gene usage.

The rearrangement uses TRBV14 and TRBJ2-7, with 8 positions matching TRBD1. The specimen was thymocytes. This sequence originates from a boy in the first two years of life with a congenital heart defect. The CDR3 spells CASSQRQGSEQYF. CDR3 DNA sequence: TGTGCCAGCAGCCAAAGACAGGGGAGCGAGCAGTACTTC.